These T cell receptor beta chains were read from a single sample in a study of T cell repertoires in aging, cancer and after chemotherapy. One entry per CDR3 protein, called by TCRdb with MiXCR from the multiplex PCR reads. Counted here are roughly 3,900 distinct CDR3 sequences, under 30% occurring once; the ten biggest clones make up 5% to 7%. Sequences were obtained from blood. These receptors were obtained from a human donor in good health. Both conserved end residues are part of each CDR3. D genes are given only for firm matches. Clone size is not always given. Where it is, it says once, few, many or a class for expanded clones.

cdr3_nt cdr3_aa j_call d_call clone_size v_call
TGTGCCAGTTCTAGCGGGGGACGGTACAATGAGCAGTTCTTC CASSSGGRYNEQFF TRBJ2-1 TRBD2 - TRBV12-3/TRBV12-4
TGTGCCAGCAGCACCCTGGACAGGTATTATGGCTACACCTTC CASSTLDRYYGYTF TRBJ1-2 TRBD1 few TRBV12-3/TRBV12-4
TGTGCCAGCACGGGGGCGGTGGGATACACTAGCACAGATACGCAGTATTTT CASTGAVGYTSTDTQYF TRBJ2-3 - - TRBV6-5
TGTGCCAGCAGTTTGTTAGGGGGTCGGGCTGAAGCTTTCTTT CASSLLGGRAEAFF TRBJ1-1 - - TRBV12-3/TRBV12-4
TGTGCCAGCAGCTTGGATCCCAGGGCTGCTGGGGCCAACGTCCTGACTTTC CASSLDPRAAGANVLTF TRBJ2-6 - medium-sized TRBV5-4
TGTGCCAGCAGCATGGAAAACTCTAGGAGGAGGGAGACCCAGTACTTC CASSMENSRRRETQYF TRBJ2-5 - - TRBV5-4
TGTGCCAGCAGTTACGTGGGATTCGGGGAGCTGTTTTTT CASSYVGFGELFF TRBJ2-2 - few TRBV6-6
TGCAGTGCGAGGACTAGCGGGGGTTACGAGCAGTACTTC CSARTSGGYEQYF TRBJ2-7 TRBD2 - TRBV20-1
TGTGCCAGCAGTCCAGGCCCAGATACGCAGTATTTT CASSPGPDTQYF TRBJ2-3 - medium-sized TRBV12-3/TRBV12-4
TGTGCCAGTAGTATAAGCATGAACACTGAAGCTTTCTTT CASSISMNTEAFF TRBJ1-1 - few TRBV19
TGCAGCGTTTCGCAGGGGGCCCGAAACACTGAAGCTTTCTTT CSVSQGARNTEAFF TRBJ1-1 TRBD1 - TRBV29-1
TGCAGTGCTAATCCGGGACAGGCCGTAGATACGCAGTATTTT CSANPGQAVDTQYF TRBJ2-3 TRBD1 few TRBV20-1
TGCAGTGCTATGGCGGGGGGGCAAAACAATGAGCAGTTCTTC CSAMAGGQNNEQFF TRBJ2-1 TRBD2 few TRBV20-1
TGTGCCAGCAGATCCGGACAGCCGGGTGGGTCCTACGAGCAGTACTTC CASRSGQPGGSYEQYF TRBJ2-7 - - TRBV13
TGTGCCAGCAGTACAGGGGGGGCCTACAATGAGCAGTTCTTC CASSTGGAYNEQFF TRBJ2-1 - medium-sized TRBV6-5
TGTGCCAGCACCCTAAAACCCGGGACCCGCTTTAGCCTGGACACTGAAGCTTTCTTT CASTLKPGTRFSLDTEAFF TRBJ1-1 - few TRBV6-5
TGCGCCAGCAGCTTGTGGGGGAATGGAAACACCATATATTTT CASSLWGNGNTIYF TRBJ1-3 - - TRBV5-1
TGTGCCAGCACGGAAGGGAATTCACCCCTCCACTTT CASTEGNSPLHF TRBJ1-6 - few TRBV6-5
TGTGCCAGCAGCCAGAAGGGGACCAATCAGCCCCAGCATTTT CASSQKGTNQPQHF TRBJ1-5 - - TRBV5-6
TGTGCCAGCAGTGTAACTCCCGGCAATTCACCCCTCCACTTT CASSVTPGNSPLHF TRBJ1-6 - - TRBV6-4
TGTGCCAGTAGTTATAAGGGTGGGATCACTGAAGCTTTCTTT CASSYKGGITEAFF TRBJ1-1 - few TRBV19
TGTGCCAGTAGTTACAGTGGCTATGGCTACACCTTC CASSYSGYGYTF TRBJ1-2 - medium-sized TRBV19
TGTGCCAGCTTGGTTTTAGGGAATGGTAACTATGGCTACACCTTC CASLVLGNGNYGYTF TRBJ1-2 - few TRBV6-6
TGTGCCAGCAGGGACAGTTATAGCAATCAGCCCCAGCATTTT CASRDSYSNQPQHF TRBJ1-5 - few TRBV27
TGTGCCAGCAGTCACCGGGACCAAGGGGAAAAACTGTTTTTT CASSHRDQGEKLFF TRBJ1-4 - few TRBV6-5
TGTGCCAGCAGCCCTCTAGGGCCTAGCGGCTCCTACGAGCAGTACTTC CASSPLGPSGSYEQYF TRBJ2-7 TRBD2 medium-sized TRBV12-3/TRBV12-4
TGTGCCAGCAGCGGGACCGTCCGGACTAGCGGCGAGACCCAGTACTTC CASSGTVRTSGETQYF TRBJ2-5 TRBD2 few TRBV7-2
TGTGCCAGCAGTCCCCCTACTAGCGGGGTGAGCACAGATACGCAGTATTTT CASSPPTSGVSTDTQYF TRBJ2-3 TRBD2 medium-sized TRBV12-3/TRBV12-4
TGTGCCTACGTGGGACAGGGGTATCATCGGGGCGGCTACACCTTC CAYVGQGYHRGGYTF TRBJ1-2 TRBD1 - TRBV30
TGCAGCGTAAAAGTGACAGGGGCAAACACCGGGGAGCTGTTTTTT CSVKVTGANTGELFF TRBJ2-2 TRBD1 large TRBV29-1
TGTGCCAGCAGTTTTGGGGAACAGGGGGCTTTCACCTTC CASSFGEQGAFTF TRBJ1-2 TRBD1 - TRBV27
TGTGCCAGCTCACCCCTGCTGTCCAAAAACTATGGCTACACCTTC CASSPLLSKNYGYTF TRBJ1-2 - - TRBV18
TGTGCCAGCAGCTCGGGACAGGATGGCTACGAGCAGTACTTC CASSSGQDGYEQYF TRBJ2-7 TRBD1 few TRBV5-4
TGTGCCAGCAGCCTCGGCGGCAGTGCGTACACTGAAGCTTTCTTT CASSLGGSAYTEAFF TRBJ1-1 - few TRBV7-6
TGTGCCAGTAGTGCCCTCGGAGGGGTCAATCAGCCCCAGCATTTT CASSALGGVNQPQHF TRBJ1-5 - few TRBV19
TGTGCCAGCAGCCGAGCCACAGATACGCAGTATTTT CASSRATDTQYF TRBJ2-3 - - TRBV14
TGTGCCAGCACCCAAGCGGAGGGCGGGGGGTCCGGAGATTTCGAGCAGTTCTTC CASTQAEGGGSGDFEQFF TRBJ2-1 TRBD2 - TRBV12-3/TRBV12-4
TGCAGCGTTGCGGCGGTGGCTGGGTCTGGCTACGAGCAGTACTTC CSVAAVAGSGYEQYF TRBJ2-7 - medium-sized TRBV29-1
TGCGCCAGCAGCTTGGTTCCGGGGGGGAGGTCCTACGAGCAGTACTTC CASSLVPGGRSYEQYF TRBJ2-7 TRBD2 - TRBV5-1
TGTGCCAGCTGTACAGTCAGGGGGAGTTTATCCGGGGAGCTGTTTTTT CASCTVRGSLSGELFF TRBJ2-2 TRBD1 - TRBV12-3/TRBV12-4